A single sample gave rise to the 5 T cell receptor beta chains below, sequenced in a study of beta chain features in type 1 diabetes. Expressed TCRB transcripts were sequenced because the isolated RNA had all been reverse transcribed beforehand. Libraries were prepared by immunoSEQ multiplex PCR; TCRdb keeps only in-frame clonotypes and omits some of them. Here the sample spans roughly 500,000 clones, 25% to 35% being singletons. Sequenced material: naive CD4+ T cells from blood. These TCRs come from a man younger than 35 in good health.

This clone was seen a few times. This sequence joins TRBV27 and TRBJ2-7; 9 bases match TRBD1. The V gene end was trimmed by 4 bases and the J gene end by 3 bases; junction bases not matched to a gene: 7. The CDR3 sequence is 15 residues long. Germline V gene sequence: CDR1 MNHEY, CDR2 SMNVEV (reference sequence). Here the CDR3 reads CASSSPPTGGYEQYF. The DNA of the CDR3 is TGTGCCAGCAGTTCCCCTCCGACAGGGGGCTACGAGCAGTACTTC.

The chain carries TRBV5-1 and TRBJ2-5, with D possibly matching TRBD2 (6 bases). This CDR3 has 13 amino acids. V dropped 0 bases and J dropped 5 bases, with 8 bases sitting between them. Germline V gene sequence: CDR1 SGHRS, CDR2 YFSETQ. The CDR3 reads CASSLGGTETQYF. The DNA for the CDR3 is TGCGCCAGCAGCTTGGGTGGGACTGAGACCCAGTACTTC. The full variable domain, its missing parts supplied by reference TRBV5-1 and TRBJ2-5, is KAGVTQTPRYLIKTRGQQVTLSCSPISGHRSVSWYQQTPGQGLQFLFEYFSETQRNKGNFPGRFSGRQFSNSRSEMNVSTLELGDSALYLCASSLGGTETQYFGPGTRLLVL.

J is TRBJ2-3 and V is TRBV21-1; the table's D call of TRBD2 was not tested on the DNA. TRBV21-1 represents a pseudogene. The CDR3 consists of 18 residues. The CDR3 reads CASSKRGWRGSSTDTQYF. CDR3 DNA: TGTGCCAGCAGCAAAAGGGGCTGGCGGGGATCTAGCACAGATACGCAGTATTTT.

V is TRBV7-2 and J is TRBJ2-5; D possibly corresponds to TRBD2 (7 bases). CDR3 length: 15 residues. From germline, CDR1 is SGHTA and CDR2 FQGNSA. Trimming left V 3 bases short and J 2 bases short, with 13 bases between. CDR3: CASSFQRGHQETQYF. CDR3 nucleotides: TGTGCCAGCAGCTTCCAGCGGGGACATCAAGAGACCCAGTACTTC. The full variable domain, in which reference TRBV7-2 and TRBJ2-5 provide the parts outside the CDR3, is GAGVSQSPSNKVTEKGKDVELRCDPISGHTALYWYRQSLGQGLEFLIYFQGNSAPDKSGLPSDRFSAERTGGSVSTLTIQRTQQEDSAVYLCASSFQRGHQETQYFGPGTRLLVL.

This chain uses TRBV9 with TRBJ2-7; TRBD1 matches at 7 bases. This CDR3 contains 15 residues. Germline CDR1 reads SGDLS; CDR2 reads YYNGEE. The J segment lost 5 bases and the V segment lost 6 bases, leaving 14 bases of the junction unmatched. Here the CDR3 reads CASIFKQGVWDEQYF. CDR3 nucleotide sequence: TGTGCCAGCATTTTTAAGCAGGGGGTTTGGGACGAGCAGTACTTC.